Only a few counts were recorded for the clone carrying this T cell receptor (beta chain). Indicated time point: healthy volunteer bleed at 2 weeks. Extraction yielded total RNA from whole blood (unfractionated). Unique molecular identifiers were attached to individual cDNA molecules within the library. From the RACE reads, TCRdb called clonotypes with MiXCR, one entry per CDR3 protein. The data show tens of thousands of distinct CDR3 sequences, approximately 9.7% seen once. The data derive from a study of human T cells and chemical hapten exposure. The CDR3 spans 15 residues. Germline CDR1 MNHEY, CDR2 SMNVEV (reference sequence). V was trimmed by 5 bases and J by 7 bases, leaving 15 bases between them.

This TCR was sampled from a female donor in good health. Some clones in this sample may be carry-over from other donors' samples. What was sequenced was whole blood. The chain couples TRBV27 to TRBJ1-6, with no clear D. The CDR3: CASSTEEEYNSPLHF. CDR3 bases: TGTGCCAGCAGTACGGAAGAAGAGTACAATTCACCCCTCCACTTT.